One sample yielded the 13 T cell receptor beta chains listed below, sequenced in a study of blood T cell repertoires in COVID-19. Sequenced by immunoSEQ multiplex PCR; TCRdb stores in-frame clones only, minus some. The table records 35,000 to 50,000 clones, over 75% of them present only once. Sequenced input: peripheral blood. Receptors were obtained from an older woman with acute or convalescent COVID-19.

The chain carries TRBV4-2 and TRBJ2-1; TRBD2 is a possible D gene (6 bases). The length of the CDR3 is 15 residues. V lost 5 bases to trimming and J lost 6 bases, with 17 bases between them. The germline gives CDR1 LGHNA, CDR2 YNFKEQ. The CDR3 coding sequence is TGTGCCAGCAGCGATTATCGGGAGTATAGCAATGAGCAGTTCTTC. This encodes CASSDYREYSNEQFF.

The rearrangement links TRBV9 to TRBJ2-1; TRBD2 matches at 12 bases. The germline V gene has CDR1 SGDLS and CDR2 YYNGEE. The junction had 7 bases not matched to a gene; V was cut back by 4 bases and J by 5 bases. CDR3 length equals 16 residues. CDR3 loop: CASSLGLAGSDNEQFF. As DNA, the CDR3 is TGTGCCAGCAGCCTGGGACTAGCGGGTTCTGACAATGAGCAGTTCTTC.

The chain employs TRBV4-2 and TRBJ1-3, with TRBD1 matching over 7 bases. This CDR3 region has 15 residues. Germline V gives CDR1 LGHNA, CDR2 YNFKEQ. V was pared by 2 bases and J by 4 bases, with 5 bases of the junction left unmatched. In DNA form, the CDR3 reads TGTGCCAGCAGCCAAATGACAGGGCAAGGAAACACCATATATTTT. Translation: CASSQMTGQGNTIYF.

The CDR3 sequence is CASSLGTVFTF. The DNA for the CDR3 is TGTGCCAGCAGTTTAGGGACAGTCTTCACCTTC. The chain employs TRBV27 and TRBJ1-2, with 7 bases lining up with TRBD1. Germline V CDR1 and CDR2: MNHEY, SMNVEV (reference sequence). This CDR3 has 11 residues. The J segment lost 13 bases and the V segment lost 2 bases, leaving 4 bases of the junction unmatched.

This clone was recorded only once. The rearrangement uses TRBV5-1 and TRBJ2-2; maybe TRBD1 (5 bases). The V and J ends lost 4 bases and 3 bases respectively, with 13 bases between them. Looked up from germline, CDR1 is SGHRS and CDR2 is YFSETQ. The CDR3 runs 15 residues. The CDR3 DNA sequence: TGCGCCAGCAGCCCCGGTGCAGGGTACACCGGGGAGCTGTTTTTT. Translating it yields CASSPGAGYTGELFF.

This chain joins TRBV27 and TRBJ1-6; possible D gene TRBD1, 6 bases. The CDR3 covers 16 residues. V lost 4 bases and J lost 0, with 10 bases in between. Germline-derived CDR1 and CDR2 are MNHEY and SMNVEV (reference sequence). CDR3 sequence: CASSSTGSSYNSPLHF. The CDR3 coding sequence is TGTGCCAGCAGTTCCACAGGGAGCTCCTATAATTCACCCCTCCACTTT.

This chain links TRBV5-6 with TRBJ2-7; a possible D gene is TRBD2 (6 bases). V was trimmed by 4 bases and J by 5 bases, leaving 19 bases between them. Germline V lookup: CDR1 SGHDT, CDR2 YYEEEE. This CDR3 has 15 amino acids. The CDR3 loop is CASSLAGRSPHEQYF. The CDR3 DNA reads TGTGCCAGCAGCCTTGCGGGGAGATCCCCCCACGAGCAGTACTTC.

The genes are TRBV5-4 and TRBJ1-1; perhaps TRBD1 as D (5 bases). From germline, CDR1 is SGHNT and CDR2 YYREEE (reference sequence). V dropped 3 bases and J dropped 2 bases, with 11 bases sitting between them. CDR3 length: 14 residues. The CDR3 DNA sequence: TGTGCCAGCAGCTGGGGCCCGGCTAACACTGAAGCTTTCTTT. This translates into CASSWGPANTEAFF.

This clone was counted only a few times. The rearrangement links TRBV27 to TRBJ1-5; unclear D gene. The V gene's germline CDR1 is MNHEY and CDR2 SMNVEV (reference sequence). Trimming shortened V by 5 bases and J by 3 bases, and 11 bases separated the two germline ends. The CDR3 sequence is 14 residues long. CDR3: CASSVGEPNQPQHF. CDR3 DNA sequence: TGTGCCAGCAGTGTCGGAGAGCCCAATCAGCCCCAGCATTTT.

The V and J genes are TRBV7-8 and TRBJ1-6, with TRBD1 identical over 8 bases. From germline, CDR1 is SGHVS and CDR2 FQNEAQ. Trimming at V came to 5 bases and at J to 1 base, leaving 7 bases not matched to a gene. This CDR3 spans 17 amino acids. In nucleotides, the CDR3 is TGTGCCAGCAGCAACACTCAGGGGGCTTCCTATAATTCACCCCTCCACTTT. Protein sequence: CASSNTQGASYNSPLHF.

The chain employs TRBV7-3 and TRBJ1-1; no reliable D call. The CDR3 has 14 residues. With 4 bases removed from V and 8 bases from J, the gap between germline ends came to 17 bases. Germline-derived CDR1 and CDR2 are SGHTA and FQGTGA. CDR3 loop: CASSSTNRPGEAFF. In nucleotides, the CDR3 is TGTGCCAGCAGCTCAACTAACCGACCGGGGGAAGCTTTCTTT.

V gene TRBV2 combines with J gene TRBJ2-5; 7 bases are shared with TRBD2. The CDR3 is 14 amino acids. Looked up from germline, CDR1 is SNHLY and CDR2 is FYNNEI. V lost 6 bases to trimming and J lost 1 base; unmatched junction nucleotides: 5. CDR3 residues: CASRGGGTQETQYF. For the CDR3, the DNA is TGTGCCAGCAGGGGCGGGGGAACCCAAGAGACCCAGTACTTC.

The chain employs TRBV9 and TRBJ2-5; D uncertain. V gave up 0 bases and J gave up 1 base, with 7 bases separating them. The germline CDR1 and CDR2 sequences are SGDLS and YYNGEE. The CDR3 spans 14 residues. The CDR3 DNA follows: TGTGCCAGCAGCGTAGACTACCGCCAAGAGACCCAGTACTTC. Encoded protein: CASSVDYRQETQYF.